Sequencing of this T cell receptor (beta chain) was carried out in a study of shared clonotypes between healthy human individuals. General observations from the study: Blood alone was sampled, and tissue repertoires likely differ.

The CDR3 contains 14 residues. Germline-derived CDR1 and CDR2 are SEHNR and FQNEAQ (reference sequence). Deletions cut 3 bases from V and 0 bases from J, with 8 bases between. Concerning this clone: Its antigen is unknown.

TCRdb's table, derived via immunoSEQ multiplex PCR, lists solely in-frame clones and lacks some. This table holds more than 1 million clones, approximately 78% found once. This receptor was taken from a man in his late teens or twenties in good health. Some clones in this sample may be carry-over from other donors' samples. Material for sequencing was memory CD4+ T cells from PBMCs. Subset of the sample: CD45RA-negative fraction. This chain joins TRBV7-9 and TRBJ1-1, with D uncertain. CDR3 DNA sequence: TGTGCCAGCAGCTTGTACAGCCTGAACACTGAAGCTTTCTTT. Translated, it gives CASSLYSLNTEAFF.